Listed here are 5 T cell receptor beta chains from one sample, sequenced in a study of esophageal squamous cell carcinoma under preoperative chemotherapy. Noted time point: before preoperative PTX-NDP chemotherapy. TCRdb ran MiXCR on the PCR reads and lists one entry per CDR3 protein. The data show about 16,000 distinct CDR3 sequences, 40% to 55% seen once. Sample acquisition took place from a patient given preoperative chemotherapy. These receptors were obtained from a human donor with esophageal squamous cell carcinoma. The donor label of this sample is uncertain.

The genes are TRBV6-1 and TRBJ2-3; perhaps TRBD1 as D (5 bases). The J call may be in error: the DNA end matches TRBJ2-7 better. Per germline, CDR1 MNHNS and CDR2 SASEGT. This CDR3 region has 16 residues. CDR3: CASSALGLCATDTQYF. CDR3 DNA: TGTGCCAGCAGTGCGTTGGGGCTGTGCGCCACAGACACGCAGTACTTC.

This clonotype has just one count. J is TRBJ2-5 and V is TRBV7-9, with 9 positions matching TRBD1. The CDR3 loop spans 14 amino acids. Germline V CDR1 and CDR2: SEHNR, FQNEAQ (reference sequence). The V segment lost 9 bases and the J segment 2 bases; nucleotides outside the gene matches: 7. Here the CDR3 reads CARGSTGGQETQYF. The CDR3 nucleotides read TGTGCCAGGGGCTCGACAGGGGGGCAAGAGACCCAGTACTTC.

Many counts were recorded for this clonotype. The V call is TRBV6-1, the J call TRBJ2-1, with 10 bases matching TRBD2. V dropped 3 bases and J dropped 10; count of bases not matched to a gene: 9. Germline V CDR1 and CDR2: MNHNS, SASEGT. The CDR3 covers 15 residues. The CDR3 nucleotides are TGTGCCAGCAGTGAGGGACTAGCGATTCTTCCGGAGCAGTTCTTC. Protein sequence: CASSEGLAILPEQFF.

V usage is TRBV27 and J usage is TRBJ2-6; D call uncertain. Looked up from germline, CDR1 is MNHEY and CDR2 is SMNVEV (reference sequence). Trimming shortened V by 8 bases and J by 3 bases, and 8 bases separated the two germline ends. The CDR3 has 13 residues. DNA for the CDR3: TGTGCCAGCTGGGCGTTTGGGGCCAACGTCCTGACTTTC. This translates into CASWAFGANVLTF.

This sequence joins TRBV12-3 or TRBV12-4 and TRBJ2-5, with D unclear. The CDR3 has 15 amino acids. Trimming left V 2 bases short and J 3 bases short, with 13 bases between. The CDR3 sequence is CASSLNGLREETQYF. CDR3 DNA: TGTGCCAGCAGTTTAAATGGGTTAAGAGAAGAGACCCAGTACTTC.